Presented here are 17 T cell receptor beta chains from one specimen sequenced in a study of shared clonotypes between healthy human individuals. Profiling relied on immunoSEQ multiplex PCR, and the TCRdb table lists in-frame clones only, not all of them. The table shows about 2.4 million clones, with around 90% occurring only once. Sequencing was carried out using naive CD4+ T cells sorted from blood. Noted subset: CD45RA+ positively selected. The receptor set was obtained from a man younger than 35 in good health.

The chain has TRBV29-1 and TRBJ2-7, with 9 bases that match TRBD2. The germline CDR1 and CDR2 sequences are SQVTM and ANQGSEA. The CDR3 has 13 amino acids. Unmatched junction bases numbered 9, after V lost 5 bases and J lost 7 bases. The CDR3 protein is CSVQGGRATEQYF. The DNA of the CDR3 is TGCAGCGTTCAGGGCGGGAGGGCCACGGAGCAGTACTTC.

This clone was seen only once. This chain uses TRBV4-3 with TRBJ2-5; TRBD2 might be the D (5 bases). The CDR3 runs 18 residues. Germline-derived CDR1 and CDR2 are LGHNA and YSLEER. The V gene lost 4 bases and the J gene lost 0 bases, with 21 bases spanning the gap. CDR3 loop: CASSPGVDPRHYQETQYF. In DNA form, the CDR3 reads TGCGCCAGCAGCCCCGGGGTTGACCCAAGACACTACCAAGAGACCCAGTACTTC.

The chain couples TRBV2 to TRBJ2-2, with D uncertain. The V gene's germline CDR1 is SNHLY and CDR2 FYNNEI. The CDR3 spans 15 residues. Deletions cut 7 bases from V and 0 bases from J, with 12 bases between. The CDR3 reads CASTPRGSNTGELFF. The CDR3 DNA is TGTGCCAGCACACCTCGAGGATCGAACACCGGGGAGCTGTTTTTT.

The chain couples TRBV4-1 to TRBJ2-6; perhaps TRBD1 as D (6 bases). The CDR3 runs to 15 residues. Trimming took off 4 bases at V and 4 bases at J, with 11 bases between the two ends. Germline CDR1 and CDR2: MGHRA and YSYEKL. The CDR3 bases are TGCGCCAGCAGCCTCCCAGGGGCCGGGGCCAACGTCCTGACTTTC. Protein: CASSLPGAGANVLTF.

This clone was counted a single time. The chain joins TRBV5-1 to TRBJ2-7; maybe TRBD1 (6 bases). V dropped 0 bases and J dropped 3 bases, with 13 bases sitting between them. CDR1 is SGHRS, CDR2 YFSETQ, per germline. The length of the CDR3 is 15 residues. CDR3 residues: CASSLDNGGLYEQYF. The CDR3 DNA reads TGCGCCAGCAGCTTGGACAATGGGGGCCTCTACGAGCAGTACTTC.

The rearrangement joins TRBV19 to TRBJ2-1, with D tentatively TRBD2 (6 bases). V was pared by 3 bases and J by 8 bases, with 14 bases between. Germline V gene data show CDR1 as LNHDA and CDR2 as SQIVND (reference sequence). The length of the CDR3 is 14 residues. CDR3 sequence (DNA): TGTGCCAGTAGTATGGGCGGGAAGGTCGATGAGCAGTTCTTC. This gives the protein CASSMGGKVDEQFF.

V and J are TRBV4-1 and TRBJ1-6; 8 nucleotides match TRBD1. Germline trimming cut 3 bases from V and 9 bases from J; bases unmatched to any gene: 7. The CDR3 is 15 residues long. The germline gives CDR1 MGHRA, CDR2 YSYEKL. In DNA, the CDR3 is TGCGCCAGCAGCCAGTCGACAGGGGCCGTTTCACCCCTCCACTTT. Amino acids: CASSQSTGAVSPLHF.

The V call is TRBV13, the J call TRBJ2-7; D not certain. Trimming removed 2 bases at V and 4 bases at J, with 12 bases between. CDR3 size: 14 residues. Germline V lookup: CDR1 PRHDT, CDR2 FYEKMQ (reference sequence). CDR3 sequence reads: CASSLLGIGYEQYF. CDR3 nucleotides: TGTGCCAGCAGCTTATTAGGGATCGGTTACGAGCAGTACTTC.

This clone has only a few counts. The chain carries TRBV18 and TRBJ1-3, with D maybe TRBD1 (6 bases). The V gene lost 0 bases and the J gene lost 0 bases, with 9 bases spanning the gap. CDR1 and CDR2 (germline): KGHSH, LQKENI. CDR3 length equals 16 residues. The CDR3: CASSPPDSLSGNTIYF. CDR3 nucleotide sequence: TGTGCCAGCTCACCACCGGACAGTCTCTCTGGAAACACCATATATTTT.

The rearrangement uses TRBV7-9 and TRBJ2-5; 10 positions agree with TRBD2. V shed 0 bases and J 4 bases; nucleotides not matched to a gene: 11. The CDR3 consists of 18 residues. Per germline, CDR1 SEHNR and CDR2 FQNEAQ (reference sequence). This CDR3 is CASSLARAGGRIPETQYF. Written as DNA, the CDR3 is TGTGCCAGCAGCTTAGCGAGAGCGGGGGGGCGTATACCAGAGACCCAGTACTTC. Full variable domain (missing parts from reference TRBV7-9 and TRBJ2-5): DTGVSQNPRHKITKRGQNVTFRCDPISEHNRLYWYRQTLGQGPEFLTYFQNEAQLEKSRLLSDRFSAERPKGSFSTLEIQRTEQGDSAMYLCASSLARAGGRIPETQYFGPGTRLLVL.

This chain connects TRBV19 to TRBJ1-6; possible D gene TRBD1, 5 bases. Trimming took 5 bases from V and 5 from J, leaving 19 bases between them. Germline V gene data show CDR1 as LNHDA and CDR2 as SQIVND (reference sequence). This CDR3 spans 17 amino acids. The CDR3 is CASSSVGGPGHNSPLHF. As DNA, the CDR3 is TGTGCCAGTAGTTCCGTCGGTGGACCAGGGCATAATTCACCCCTCCACTTT.

The chain has TRBV5-6 and TRBJ2-7; TRBD1 agrees at 9 bases. V was clipped by 0 bases and J by 4 bases; unmatched bases: 14. This CDR3 is 18 amino acids long. The germline V gene encodes CDR1 SGHDT and CDR2 YYEEEE. The CDR3 coding sequence is TGTGCCAGCAGCTTGGCAGGACAGGGGACATTAATGGATTACGAGCAGTACTTC. Translation: CASSLAGQGTLMDYEQYF.

J is TRBJ2-3 and V is TRBV7-2; D remains ambiguous. V dropped 1 base and J dropped 2 bases, with 10 bases sitting between them. Per the germline V gene, CDR1 is SGHTA and CDR2 is FQGNSA. The CDR3 is made up of 15 amino acids. CDR3 sequence: CASSLGQTYTDTQYF. The CDR3 DNA follows: TGTGCCAGCAGCTTAGGCCAGACTTACACAGATACGCAGTATTTT.

This rearrangement joins TRBV6-6 to TRBJ1-5, with a tentative D call TRBD1 (5 bases). The germline V gene has CDR1 MNHNY and CDR2 SVGAGI (reference sequence). The length of the CDR3 is 15 residues. V gave up 5 bases and J gave up 4 bases, with 15 bases separating them. This CDR3 is CASSPQLRGNQPQHF. CDR3 bases: TGTGCCAGCAGTCCCCAACTGAGGGGTAATCAGCCCCAGCATTTT.

The chain recombines TRBV20-1 with TRBJ2-3; unclear D gene. With 6 bases removed from V and 8 bases from J, the gap between germline ends came to 9 bases. Germline V gene data show CDR1 as DFQATT and CDR2 as SNEGSKA (reference sequence). CDR3 length equals 10 residues. In DNA form, the CDR3 reads TGCAGTGCGGTCCTTGGTACGCAGTATTTT. Protein: CSAVLGTQYF.

This chain links TRBV7-2 with TRBJ2-2; 12 positions agree with TRBD1. The CDR3 has 16 residues. In germline, CDR1 is SGHTA, CDR2 FQGNSA. J gave up 3 bases and V 6 bases, and 5 bases lay outside the gene matches. The CDR3 sequence: CASRRDRGRHTGELFF. CDR3 nucleotide sequence: TGTGCCAGCAGACGGGACAGGGGGCGCCACACCGGGGAGCTGTTTTTT.

This chain connects TRBV6-1 to TRBJ2-3; TRBD2 matches 10 bases. Germline loops: CDR1 MNHNS, CDR2 SASEGT. Trimming cost V 6 bases and J 1 base; bases outside gene matches: 1. The length of the CDR3 is 14 residues. The CDR3 region has the DNA TGTGCCAGCAGGAGCGGGGGGGGCACAGATACGCAGTATTTT. Translated, it gives CASRSGGGTDTQYF.